This T cell receptor beta chain was profiled in a study of ipilimumab plus nivolumab after autologous stem cell transplantation. Only in-frame clones appear in the TCRdb table, and some are missing; sequencing was by immunoSEQ multiplex PCR. The top ten hold roughly 0.9% of the sample, which has about 40,000 clones, 80% to 95% seen once. Looked up from germline, CDR1 is SGHRS and CDR2 is YFSETQ. V was clipped by 4 bases and J by 3 bases, with 16 bases between them. This CDR3 region has 16 residues. The TCR comes from a male donor with multiple myeloma. The material was PBMCs, obtained in a trial of ipilimumab plus nivolumab as post-transplant consolidation. The chain employs TRBV5-1 and TRBJ1-4; unclear D gene. The CDR3 reads CASSPGGASSNEKLFF. In DNA form, the CDR3 reads TGCGCCAGCAGCCCTGGCGGAGCCAGTTCTAATGAAAAACTGTTTTTT.